This TCR beta chain was sequenced in a study of STAT3 mutations in large granular lymphocyte leukemia. On the study more broadly: Roughly half of the longitudinally sequenced T-LGLL patients carried detectable canonical activating STAT3 mutations. Study-level findings and limits: Persisting codominant clonotypes may have hidden a small pathogenic clone. Every T-cell large granular lymphocyte leukemia patient had at least one immunodominant TCR beta clonotype.

Some clones are missing from TCRdb's copy, which holds only in-frame ones; the method was immunoSEQ multiplex PCR. The data hold more than 3,500 clones, with approximately 62% observed a single time. This clone appeared a single time. Its target is unknown. Trimming removed 3 bases at V and 8 bases at J, with 14 bases between. This CDR3 is built from 15 residues. Germline-derived CDR1 and CDR2 are KGHSH and LQKENI. The material sequenced was PBMCs. The chain carries TRBV18 and TRBJ1-6; TRBD1 is a possible D gene (5 bases). This TCR came from a human donor with T large granular lymphocyte leukemia. Some clones in this sample may be carry-over from other donors' samples. The CDR3 protein is CASSPEGLPHSPLHF. The CDR3 bases are TGTGCCAGCTCACCGGAGGGACTCCCTCATTCACCCCTCCACTTT.